Below, 8 T cell receptor beta chains from the same sample are listed, as sequenced in a study of blood T cell repertoires in COVID-19. The repertoire was sequenced with immunoSEQ multiplex PCR; TCRdb's copy has only in-frame clones and lacks some. The sample contains 350,000 to 450,000 clones, more than 85% of which appear only once. Material: peripheral blood. These TCRs come from a human donor in a cohort sampled during active COVID-19.

The gene calls are TRBV6-5 and TRBJ2-7, with TRBD1 matching 8 bases. Germline-derived CDR1 and CDR2 are MNHEY and SVGAGI. The CDR3 is 14 amino acids. The V gene end was trimmed by 8 bases and the J gene end by 3 bases; junction bases not matched to a gene: 9. The CDR3, as DNA: TGTGCCAGCGGATCGGGACAGGTCAACTACGAGCAGTACTTC. It translates to CASGSGQVNYEQYF.

The chain joins TRBV5-6 to TRBJ1-2; D is uncertain. The germline V gene has CDR1 SGHDT and CDR2 YYEEEE. V lost 2 bases and J lost 2, with 10 bases in between. This CDR3 has 14 residues. As DNA, the CDR3 is TGTGCCAGCAGCTTTTATCTAGACAACTATGGCTACACCTTC. Its protein is CASSFYLDNYGYTF.

The chain uses TRBV18 and TRBJ1-2, with D tentatively TRBD1 (6 bases). Trimming stripped 1 base from V and 2 bases from J, with 14 bases between. This CDR3 is built from 16 residues. The germline gives CDR1 KGHSH, CDR2 LQKENI. CDR3 nucleotides: TGTGCCAGCTCACCACGTCCGGGACAAGAAAACTATGGCTACACCTTC. Its protein is CASSPRPGQENYGYTF.

This clone was detected once. V usage is TRBV28 and J usage is TRBJ2-7; weak D call: TRBD2 (6 bases). The CDR3 is made up of 14 amino acids. Germline-derived CDR1 and CDR2 are MDHEN and SYDVKM. V lost 7 bases to trimming and J lost 6 bases, with 19 bases between them. CDR3 residues: CASTMGGTPGEQYF. In nucleotides, the CDR3 is TGTGCCAGCACCATGGGGGGAACCCCCGGCGAGCAGTACTTC.

The chain combines TRBV5-8 with TRBJ1-2, with a tentative D call TRBD1 (6 bases). Trimming pared 0 bases from V and 4 bases from J, leaving 10 bases between. The CDR3 is 14 amino acids. Germline lookup yields CDR1 SGHTS and CDR2 YDEGEE. The DNA for the CDR3 is TGTGCCAGCAGCTTGGCACAGGGCACCTATGGCTACACCTTC. The encoded protein is CASSLAQGTYGYTF.

This chain links TRBV7-2 with TRBJ1-2; 7 bases fit TRBD1. The CDR3 covers 15 residues. V lost 1 base and J lost 6; bases outside the gene matches: 8. Germline-derived CDR1 and CDR2 are SGHTA and FQGNSA. CDR3 coding DNA: TGTGCCAGCAGCTTAGGACCAGGGGGATTGGATGGCTACACCTTC. Residues: CASSLGPGGLDGYTF.

The chain links TRBV5-1 to TRBJ2-5; D possibly corresponds to TRBD1 (5 bases). This CDR3 has 17 residues. Trimming took off 7 bases at V and 2 bases at J, with 24 bases between the two ends. Germline lookup yields CDR1 SGHRS and CDR2 YFSETQ. The CDR3 reads CASATQIRSTVQETQYF. The CDR3 DNA is TGCGCCAGCGCCACCCAAATCAGATCGACAGTTCAAGAGACCCAGTACTTC.

The chain links TRBV11-2 to TRBJ2-5; D uncertain. V was shortened by 4 bases and J by 2 bases, with 5 bases between the two germline ends. CDR3 length: 12 amino acids. Germline lookup yields CDR1 SGHAT and CDR2 FQNNGV. DNA of the CDR3: TGTGCCAGCAGCTACGAGCAAGAGACCCAGTACTTC. Translating it yields CASSYEQETQYF.